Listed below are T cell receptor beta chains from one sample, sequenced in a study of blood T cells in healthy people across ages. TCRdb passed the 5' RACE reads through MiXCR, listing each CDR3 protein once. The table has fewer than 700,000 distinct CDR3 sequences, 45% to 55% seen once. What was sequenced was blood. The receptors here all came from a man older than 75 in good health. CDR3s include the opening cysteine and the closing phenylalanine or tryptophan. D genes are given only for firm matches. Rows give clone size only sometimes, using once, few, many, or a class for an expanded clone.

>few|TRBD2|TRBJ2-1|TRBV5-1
TGCGCCAGCAGCTTGGAAACCGGGACTAGCGTGAGGAATGAGCAGTTCTTC
CASSLETGTSVRNEQFF
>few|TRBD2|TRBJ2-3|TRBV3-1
TGTGCCAGCAGCCAACTACACGCGGGGGGGCCCTCTGGGACGCAGTATTTT
CASSQLHAGGPSGTQYF
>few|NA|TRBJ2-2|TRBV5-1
TGTGCCAGCTCGGTTGGGGGCACCGGGGAGCTGTTTTTT
CASSVGGTGELFF
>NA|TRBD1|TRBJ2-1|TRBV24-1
TGTGCCACCAGTGATTTCAGGGGGACCTCGGGGATCGATGAGCAGTTCTTC
CATSDFRGTSGIDEQFF
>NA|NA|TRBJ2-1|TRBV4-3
TGCGCCAGCAGCCAAGCAGGAGGAAGGATAGCCTCCTACAATGAGCAGTTCTTC
CASSQAGGRIASYNEQFF
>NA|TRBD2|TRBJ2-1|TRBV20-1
TGCAGTGCTGCACCCCTAGCGGGATCAAAGGGGGGGCAGTTCTTC
CSAAPLAGSKGGQFF
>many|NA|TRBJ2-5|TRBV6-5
TGTGCCAGCGGTCAGGTACAAGAGACCCAGTACTTC
CASGQVQETQYF
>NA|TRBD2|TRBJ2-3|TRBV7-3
TGTGCCAGCAGCACGGGACTAGCGGGAATTGCAGATACGCAGTATTTT
CASSTGLAGIADTQYF
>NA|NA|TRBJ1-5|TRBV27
TGTGCCAGCAGTCCCAACGCTCTCGCGACTCGGCCCCAGCATTTT
CASSPNALATRPQHF
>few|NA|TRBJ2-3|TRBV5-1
TGCGCCAGCAACTCCCGACTAGTTTCAGATACGCAGTATTTT
CASNSRLVSDTQYF
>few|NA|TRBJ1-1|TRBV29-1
TGCAGCGGGGTCGGGGGTCGGAACACTGAAGCTTTCTTT
CSGVGGRNTEAFF
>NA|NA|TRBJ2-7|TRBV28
TGTGCCAGCAGTGGGGGCCACGAGCAGTACTTC
CASSGGHEQYF
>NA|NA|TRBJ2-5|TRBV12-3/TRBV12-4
TGTGCCAGCAGTTTGTTCGTCCGGGAGACCCAGTACTTC
CASSLFVRETQYF
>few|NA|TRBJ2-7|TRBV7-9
TGTGCCAGCAGCTTCAATTTCGGGGGTGTGTACGAGCAGTACTTC
CASSFNFGGVYEQYF
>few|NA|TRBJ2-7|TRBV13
TGTGCCAGCAGCCCGCGCAACCACGAGCAGTACTTC
CASSPRNHEQYF
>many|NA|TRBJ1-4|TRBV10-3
TGTGCCATCAGTGGGGACTTGGAAAAACTGTTTTTT
CAISGDLEKLFF
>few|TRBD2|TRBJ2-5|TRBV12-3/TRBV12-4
TGTGCCAGCAGTTTCCACCCCGTTCCACTAGCGGGGTCGGGAGAGACCCAGTACTTC
CASSFHPVPLAGSGETQYF
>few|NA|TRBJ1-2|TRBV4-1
TGCGCCAGCAGCCAAGCCCTCAGTTACACCTTC
CASSQALSYTF
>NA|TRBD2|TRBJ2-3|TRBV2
TGTGCCAGCTGGCCAGCGGGGAGCACAGATACGCAGTATTTT
CASWPAGSTDTQYF
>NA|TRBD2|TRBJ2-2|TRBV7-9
TGTGCCAGCAGCCCCCGGACTAGTAACACCGGGGAGCTGTTTTTT
CASSPRTSNTGELFF
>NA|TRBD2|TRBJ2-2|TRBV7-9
TGTGCCAGCAGCTTCCCTAGCGGGGGTGACACCGGGGAGCTGTTTTTT
CASSFPSGGDTGELFF
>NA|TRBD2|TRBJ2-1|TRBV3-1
TGTGCCAGCAGCCCCCTAGCGGGGGGGGGTTACAATGAGCAGTTCTTC
CASSPLAGGGYNEQFF
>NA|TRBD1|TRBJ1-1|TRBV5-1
TGCGCCAGCAGCTTGGGACAGGGTGCTGTACGGACTGAAGCTTTCTTT
CASSLGQGAVRTEAFF
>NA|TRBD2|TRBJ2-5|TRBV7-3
TGTGCCAGCAGCTTGGGAGCGGGAGTCGAAGAGACCCAGTACTTC
CASSLGAGVEETQYF
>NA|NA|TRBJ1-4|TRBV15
TGTGCCACCAGCAGAGAACAGGGAGTTAGTGAAAAACTGTTTTTT
CATSREQGVSEKLFF
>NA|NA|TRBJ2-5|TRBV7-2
TGTGCCAGCAGCCTCGGGGGCAGTCTCCAAGAGACCCAGTACTTC
CASSLGGSLQETQYF
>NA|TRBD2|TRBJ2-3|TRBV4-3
TGCGCCAGCAGCCGTTCGGCACTAGCGGGGGGAATTACAGATACGCAGTATTTT
CASSRSALAGGITDTQYF
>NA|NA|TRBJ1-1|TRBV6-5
TGTGCCTGCAGGTCGGGGGGCTCGAACACTGAAGCTTTCTTT
CACRSGGSNTEAFF
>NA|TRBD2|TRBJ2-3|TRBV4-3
TGCGCCAGCAGCCGCTCCCCGGCGACTAGCGACCCAGATACGCAGTATTTT
CASSRSPATSDPDTQYF
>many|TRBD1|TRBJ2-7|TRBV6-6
TGTGCCAGCAAGGGACAGGGGTCCTCCTACGAGCAGTACTTC
CASKGQGSSYEQYF
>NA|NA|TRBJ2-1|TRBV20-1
TGCAGTGCTAGTGCGACTAGCAATGAGCAGTTCTTC
CSASATSNEQFF
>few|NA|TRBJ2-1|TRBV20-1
TGCAGTGCCCCCGACTGGAGCTCCTACAATGAGCAGTTCTTC
CSAPDWSSYNEQFF
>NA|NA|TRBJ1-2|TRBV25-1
TGTGCCAGCAGTGAACAGGGGAGAGGCTACACCTTC
CASSEQGRGYTF
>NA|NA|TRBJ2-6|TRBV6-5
TGTGCCAGCAGTTCACAGGGATCGAGCTCTGGGGCCAACGTCCTGACTTTC
CASSSQGSSSGANVLTF
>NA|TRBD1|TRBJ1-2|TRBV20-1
TGCAGTGCTAGAACTCAGGGGGCCCCCAACTATGGCTACACCTTC
CSARTQGAPNYGYTF
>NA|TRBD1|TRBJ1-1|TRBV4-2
TGTGCCAGCAGCCGGACAGGAAAGGACACTGAAGCTTTCTTT
CASSRTGKDTEAFF
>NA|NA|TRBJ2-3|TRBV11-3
TGTGCCAGCAGCTTATACGGCGGGGGCGGGGCAGATACGCAGTATTTT
CASSLYGGGGADTQYF
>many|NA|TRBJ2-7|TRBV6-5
TGTGCCAGCAGTTTTACACCAGGGTGGGAGCAGTACTTC
CASSFTPGWEQYF
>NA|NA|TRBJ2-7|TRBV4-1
TGCGCCAGCAGCCAAGCTCCCGGGAGCAACGAGCAGTACTTC
CASSQAPGSNEQYF